This T cell receptor (beta chain) was observed in a study of blood T cell repertoires in COVID-19. Study-wide background: The United States, Italy and Spain were the sources of the acute and convalescent COVID-19 samples. PBMCs, B-cell-depleted T cells, or T cells provided the cDNA or gDNA that made up the material.

Authors' processing steps: Counts of nucleated cells, estimated from reference gene primer amplification, were obtained. The data were produced by immunoSEQ multiplex PCR, yet TCRdb's version contains in-frame clones alone and is incomplete. That table furnishes V, J and clone size, whereas the DNA furnished D and trimming. The sample lists approximately 92,000 clones; roughly 72% were seen once. Trimming removed 7 bases from V and 4 bases from J, with 16 bases in between. The CDR3 runs 15 residues. CDR1 and CDR2 from the germline V gene are MNHEY and SMNVEV (reference sequence). The V gene is TRBV27, the J gene TRBJ1-4; maybe TRBD1 (5 bases). The sequence came from a woman aged 60-75 years in a cohort sampled during active or convalescent COVID-19. The material sequenced was peripheral blood. The CDR3 sequence is CASTRLGTVNEKLFF. The CDR3, as DNA: TGTGCCAGCACCAGACTAGGGACTGTTAATGAAAAACTGTTTTTT.